This passage covers 5 T cell receptor beta chains from one sample sequenced in a study of T-cell memory formation after mild COVID-19. MiXCR, run by TCRdb on the 5' RACE reads, gives a single entry per CDR3 protein. The data show roughly 300,000 distinct CDR3 sequences, with roughly an eighth seen just once and around a fifth held by the top ten. Input material: PBMCs or a T cell subset sorted from them (not recorded which). The receptors shown here come from a man younger than 30 who had mild COVID-19 (a few samples of this study predate the infection). Cell type and time point are not known.

This clonotype was recorded once. Here the CDR3 DNA reads TGCGCCAGCAGCCATTATGACGGGGCCGGAGGGGAAAAACTGTTTTTT. It translates to CASSHYDGAGGEKLFF. The J gene is TRBJ1-4, the V gene TRBV4-1, with D perhaps TRBD1 (5 bases). Germline values: CDR1 MGHRA, CDR2 YSYEKL. Trimming took off 3 bases at V and 8 bases at J, with 19 bases between the two ends. The CDR3 covers 16 residues.

V and J are TRBV21-1 and TRBJ1-5; the D call TRBD1 from the table was never checked on the DNA. TRBV21-1 is a recognized pseudogene. The CDR3 contains 17 residues. In DNA form, the CDR3 reads TGTGCCAGCAGCAAAGGAATGGGGCATAATAGCAATCAGCCCCAGCATTTT. Its translation: CASSKGMGHNSNQPQHF.

This clonotype was detected a few times. The chain links TRBV20-1 to TRBJ1-2; TRBD1 matches at 11 bases. V shed 3 bases, J shed 10 bases, and the junction held 16 bases outside the gene matches. This CDR3 has 16 residues. CDR1 DFQATT and CDR2 SNEGSKA come from the germline V gene (reference sequence). CDR3 sequence (DNA): TGCAGTGCTAGGGCCGTGACCCTCGGGACAGGGGGACCCTACACCTTC. This codes for CSARAVTLGTGGPYTF.

The DNA of the CDR3 is TGTGCCAGCAGCTTCCTAAGCTCATGGGAAGAGACCCAGTACTTC. It translates to CASSFLSSWEETQYF. V usage is TRBV7-8 and J usage is TRBJ2-5; D unclear. Looked up from germline, CDR1 is SGHVS and CDR2 is FQNEAQ. The V end was cut by 3 bases, the J end by 3 bases, with 14 bases between. CDR3 size: 15 residues.

V is TRBV29-1 and J is TRBJ2-2; TRBD1 is a possible D gene (6 bases). Trimming pared 6 bases from V and 0 bases from J, leaving 11 bases between. CDR1 SQVTM and CDR2 ANQGSEA come from the germline V gene. This CDR3 region has 14 residues. Here the CDR3 reads CSVNRVPNTGELFF. CDR3 in DNA: TGCAGCGTGAACAGGGTCCCGAACACCGGGGAGCTGTTTTTT.